This T cell receptor (beta chain) was identified during a study of OX40 agonist ivuxolimab in advanced cancers. For the wider study: Ivuxolimab was an agonistic, fully human IgG2 monoclonal antibody directed against OX40 (CD134), a costimulatory receptor. Intravenous ivuxolimab was administered to patients every 2 weeks at six dose levels: 0.01, 0.1, 0.3, 1.5, 3 and 10 mg/kg. Of the approximately 53 patients in dose escalation, some 20 had hepatocellular carcinoma, some 15 had melanoma, 9 had renal cell carcinoma and 9 had head and neck cancer. The dose-escalation cohort was around 83% male with a mean age of approximately 59 years, ranging from roughly 20 to 80. Patients were allowed to have had prior anti-PD-1, anti-PD-L1 or anti-CTLA-4 therapy, and approximately 37% of the dose-escalation patients had been treated with checkpoint inhibitors. Partial responses were achieved by three dose-escalation patients, of whom one had hepatocellular carcinoma and two had cutaneous melanoma. Peripheral TCRbeta sequencing aimed to test whether ivuxolimab altered TCR sequence diversity and caused clonal T-cell expansion. The paper describes the monotherapy dose-escalation part (N of about 57 patients) of the phase I trial of ivuxolimab.

Patients with a history of autoimmune disease or receiving systemic immunosuppression were excluded from the trial. Peripheral blood for TCR sequencing was drawn from every dose cohort at baseline, at cycle 4 day 1 and at cycle 7 day 1. Samples came from an open-label, multicenter, first-in-human phase I dose-escalation trial of ivuxolimab. Adults with locally advanced or metastatic melanoma, renal cell carcinoma, hepatocellular carcinoma or head and neck squamous cell carcinoma were enrolled in the trial. Before TCR sequencing, CD4+ T cells and CD8+ T cells from peripheral blood were sorted into separate populations. The paper's findings and limits, for the study overall: On average, CD8+ T cells showed more expanded clones than CD4+ T cells after ivuxolimab. Low levels of normalized T-cell clonal expansion were also seen in some nonresponding patients. Clonal expansion of both CD4+ and CD8+ blood T cells was observed from baseline to week 6 at doses 0.1 to 3.0 mg/kg. The antigen specificity of the peripheral T cells that underwent clonal expansion was not determined. In the 0.1-3.0 mg/kg groups, partial responders were among the patients with the lowest normalized peripheral clonal expansion, particularly in CD8+ T cells.

Genomic DNA was isolated from the sorted cells so that the TCRbeta CDR3 region could be sequenced. TCRbeta CDR3 regions were sequenced using the immunoSEQ Assay. In its TCRdb copy, this immuneACCESS table keeps in-frame sequences only and misses some clones. Where compared with another copy, unresolved V genes explain less than half of these, and the others have no known cause. A total of around 130,000 clones appear in this sample, just over 90% of them only once. The ten largest account for less than 0.2% of the sample. With regard to this clone: Its cognate antigen has yet to be identified. Per-base qualities were not stored, and no clone one base away is much larger.

Trimming takes 3 bases off V and 2 bases off J; junction bases not matched to a gene: 3. The germline V gene sets CDR1 to KGHSH and CDR2 to LQKENI. From cysteine to phenylalanine, the CDR3 is 15 amino acids long. Left in the record is the CDR3 DNA by itself, 45 bases read in frame from the first base. The rearranged segments are TRBV18 and TRBJ1-3, and 8 junction bases match TRBD1. This specimen consisted of CD4+ or CD8+ T cells sorted from blood, obtained in a trial of the OX40 agonist ivuxolimab. This TCR was recovered from an adult with an advanced solid tumor such as melanoma, head and neck, liver or kidney cancer. The nucleotides are TGTGCCAGCTCACCCCGGACAGGGCCTGGAAACACCATATATTTT. It encodes CASSPRTGPGNTIYF.